The 32 T cell receptor beta chains in this list originate from one sample, sequenced in a study of cytomegalovirus exposure and HLA in healthy donors. PCR amplification relied on 60 Vbeta primers (plus 13 Jbeta primers). The table came from immunoSEQ multiplex PCR; TCRdb's copy has only in-frame clones and leaves some out. The top ten hold more than 3% of the sample, which has roughly 120,000 clones, 75% to 80% seen once. The sequenced sample was PBMCs. Receptors originate from a man in his forties or fifties in good health and CMV-seronegative.

J is TRBJ2-3 and V is TRBV2; TRBD2 agrees at 16 bases. CDR1 is SNHLY, CDR2 FYNNEI, per germline. V lost 5 bases and J lost 4; bases outside the gene matches: 3. The CDR3 is made up of 16 amino acids. CDR3 in DNA: TGTGCCAGCAGTCAGGGACTAGCGGGGGGGGCAGATACGCAGTATTTT. Translation gives CASSQGLAGGADTQYF.

The CDR3 reads CASIRRQASANYGYTF. Here the CDR3 DNA reads TGCGCCAGCATTCGTAGACAGGCTTCGGCTAACTATGGCTACACCTTC. This rearrangement joins TRBV23-1 to TRBJ1-2; possibly TRBD1 for D (6 bases). TRBV23-1 is an ORF; its function is uncertain. V was pared by 7 bases and J by 0 bases, with 18 bases between. The CDR3 is 16 residues long.

The chain uses TRBV2 and TRBJ2-1; D ambiguous. The ends were cut back, 6 bases at V and 0 bases at J, with 12 bases in the middle. The germline CDR1 and CDR2 sequences are SNHLY and FYNNEI. The CDR3 has 15 amino acids. The CDR3 protein is CASRLTQSSYNEQFF. The CDR3 DNA follows: TGTGCCAGCAGGCTGACACAAAGCTCCTACAATGAGCAGTTCTTC.

Only a few counts were recorded for this clone. The chain links TRBV28 to TRBJ2-7, with D unclear. V lost 5 bases, J lost 0 bases, and 5 bases lay in between. From germline, CDR1 is MDHEN and CDR2 SYDVKM. This CDR3 comprises 12 residues. In nucleotides, the CDR3 is TGTGCCAGCAGTCCTAGCTCCTACGAGCAGTACTTC. Translated: CASSPSSYEQYF. Combining the CDR3 with reference TRBV28 and TRBJ2-7 gives the whole variable domain DVKVTQSSRYLVKRTGEKVFLECVQDMDHENMFWYRQDPGLGLRLIYFSYDVKMKEKGDIPEGYSVSREKKERFSLILESASTNQTSMYLCASSPSSYEQYFGPGTRLTVT.

There are a few counts of this clone. This sequence joins TRBV7-3 and TRBJ1-4; no clear D. The CDR3 sequence is 15 residues long. Germline V gives CDR1 SGHTA, CDR2 FQGTGA. V was shortened by 5 bases and J by 8 bases, with 18 bases between the two germline ends. In DNA form, the CDR3 reads TGTGCCAGCAGCCCCACGGGAGGGTTTGGCGAAAAACTGTTTTTT. Translated: CASSPTGGFGEKLFF.

This clone has a handful of counts. The chain carries TRBV7-8 and TRBJ2-7; 7 bases are shared with TRBD1. Losses at the gene ends were 3 bases for V and 2 bases for J; bases not matched to a gene: 7. In germline, CDR1 is SGHVS, CDR2 FQNEAQ. CDR3 size: 15 residues. In DNA form, the CDR3 reads TGTGCCAGCAGCTTGAAGAGGGGGCTAACCTACGAGCAGTACTTC. Translating it yields CASSLKRGLTYEQYF.

The rearrangement links TRBV25-1 to TRBJ2-1, with 8 positions matching TRBD1. Germline loops: CDR1 MGHDK, CDR2 SYGVNS. This CDR3 is 14 amino acids long. V lost 3 bases and J lost 8; bases outside the gene matches: 6. As DNA, the CDR3 is TGTGCCAGCAGTGAGATTGACAGGGGAGATGAGCAGTTCTTC. Translated: CASSEIDRGDEQFF. Full variable domain (remainder filled in from reference TRBV25-1 and TRBJ2-1): EADIYQTPRYLVIGTGKKITLECSQTMGHDKMYWYQQDPGMELHLIHYSYGVNSTEKGDLSSESTVSRIRTEHFPLTLESARPSHTSQYLCASSEIDRGDEQFFGPGTRLTVL.

The chain links TRBV6-5 to TRBJ1-1; a weak D match, TRBD1 (6 bases). The CDR3 consists of 13 residues. V dropped 3 bases and J dropped 6 bases, with 11 bases sitting between them. Germline values: CDR1 MNHEY, CDR2 SVGAGI. CDR3 loop: CASSYYEGAEAFF. CDR3 nucleotide sequence: TGTGCCAGCAGTTATTATGAGGGGGCTGAAGCTTTCTTT.

This clone was seen just once. The rearrangement uses TRBV6-5 and TRBJ2-7; 8 positions match TRBD2. The J segment lost 4 bases and the V segment lost 5 bases, leaving 10 bases of the junction unmatched. The CDR3 is 15 amino acids. CDR1 is MNHEY, CDR2 SVGAGI, per germline. The CDR3 nucleotides are TGTGCCAGCAGTGTACGGGGGGGCCCTTCTTACGAGCAGTACTTC. It yields the protein CASSVRGGPSYEQYF.

The chain recombines TRBV5-1 with TRBJ1-3; TRBD1 matches at 7 bases. The CDR3 contains 14 residues. Germline V gene lookup returns CDR1 SGHRS and CDR2 YFSETQ. Trimming took 7 bases from V and 5 from J; bases not matched to a gene: 9. As DNA, the CDR3 is TGCGCCAGCTCAACGACAGGGACCCGAAACACCATATATTTT. Translating it yields CASSTTGTRNTIYF.

The rearrangement uses TRBV9 and TRBJ2-1; 7 nucleotides match TRBD1. From germline, CDR1 is SGDLS and CDR2 YYNGEE. The length of the CDR3 is 15 residues. J was trimmed by 0 bases and V by 4 bases; bases with no gene match: 4. CDR3 protein: CASSTQGLSYNEQFF. CDR3 in DNA: TGTGCCAGCAGCACACAGGGGCTCTCCTACAATGAGCAGTTCTTC. Filled out from reference TRBV9 and TRBJ2-1, the complete variable domain reads DSGVTQTPKHLITATGQRVTLRCSPRSGDLSVYWYQQSLDQGLQFLIQYYNGEERAKGNILERFSAQQFPDLHSELNLSSLELGDSALYFCASSTQGLSYNEQFFGPGTRLTVL.

V usage is TRBV7-9 and J usage is TRBJ1-2; D remains unclear. This CDR3 is built from 12 residues. CDR1 SEHNR and CDR2 FQNEAQ come from the germline V gene (reference sequence). The germline V and J ends were trimmed by 3 bases and 8 bases, with 10 bases remaining between them. CDR3 protein: CASSFAGVGYTF. In DNA, the CDR3 is TGTGCCAGCAGCTTTGCCGGGGTAGGCTACACCTTC.

This chain joins TRBV4-2 and TRBJ1-4, with D perhaps matching TRBD1 (5 bases). Looked up from germline, CDR1 is LGHNA and CDR2 is YNFKEQ. This CDR3 contains 18 residues. The ends were cut back, 3 bases at V and 0 bases at J, with 17 bases in the middle. The CDR3 here is CASSQTIGALATNEKLFF. DNA for the CDR3: TGTGCCAGCAGCCAGACCATAGGGGCCCTTGCAACTAATGAAAAACTGTTTTTT.

The V call is TRBV30, the J call TRBJ2-1; TRBD2 aligns across 7 bases. J lost 2 bases, V lost 7 bases, and 5 bases had no gene match. The CDR3 is 13 residues long. CDR1 and CDR2 (germline): GTSNPN, SVGIG (reference sequence). The CDR3, as DNA: TGTGCCTATCGGGCGGGAGCCTACAATGAGCAGTTCTTC. Translation: CAYRAGAYNEQFF.

The V call is TRBV19, the J call TRBJ2-7, with 7 bases identical to TRBD1. Germline V gene lookup returns CDR1 LNHDA and CDR2 SQIVND (reference sequence). V lost 3 bases, J lost 2 bases, and 1 base stayed unmatched. The CDR3 extends over 13 amino acids. The CDR3 loop reads CASSIGTAYEQYF. The CDR3 DNA is TGTGCCAGTAGTATTGGGACAGCCTACGAGCAGTACTTC.

The chain carries TRBV10-3 and TRBJ1-5, with D unclear. The CDR3 is made up of 13 amino acids. CDR1 is ENHRY and CDR2 is SYGVKD in the germline V gene. Trimming removed 9 bases from V and 0 bases from J, with 9 bases in between. Here the CDR3 DNA reads TGTGCCATAGGGAGCGATAGCAATCAGCCCCAGCATTTT. Encoded protein: CAIGSDSNQPQHF.

This chain links TRBV11-2 with TRBJ1-2; unclear D gene. This CDR3 is built from 12 residues. Germline lookup yields CDR1 SGHAT and CDR2 FQNNGV. Trimming stripped 5 bases from V and 4 bases from J, with 8 bases between. This chain's CDR3 is CASSPNTYGYTF. Written as DNA, the CDR3 is TGTGCCAGCAGCCCCAACACCTATGGCTACACCTTC.

V gene TRBV5-6 combines with J gene TRBJ2-3; D may be TRBD1 (6 bases). Germline-derived CDR1 and CDR2 are SGHDT and YYEEEE. Between the trimmed V and J ends, which lost 4 bases and 6 bases, there was a span of 12 bases. The CDR3 sequence is 13 residues long. In DNA form, the CDR3 reads TGTGCCAGCAGCCTAGGGACATCTGATACGCAGTATTTT. This gives the protein CASSLGTSDTQYF.

There are a few counts of this clone. The DNA for the CDR3 is TGTGCCAGCAGCGTCGTCGGGAGAGCTAACTATGGCTACACCTTC. This encodes CASSVVGRANYGYTF. V usage is TRBV7-2 and J usage is TRBJ1-2; no reliable D call. Germline CDR1 reads SGHTA; CDR2 reads FQGNSA. Trimming took 5 bases from V and 0 from J, leaving 13 bases between them. CDR3 length: 15 amino acids.

The J gene is TRBJ2-1, the V gene TRBV11-3; D is possibly TRBD1 (6 bases). CDR1 is SGHNT, CDR2 YENEEA, per germline. V gave up 0 bases and J gave up 7 bases, with 13 bases separating them. This CDR3 is 15 amino acids long. The CDR3 spells CASSLDLGGENEQFF. CDR3 sequence (DNA): TGTGCCAGCAGCTTAGATCTTGGGGGCGAGAATGAGCAGTTCTTC.

The chain uses TRBV5-8 and TRBJ1-2, with 7 nucleotides matching TRBD1. V lost 1 base to trimming and J lost 4 bases; unmatched junction nucleotides: 7. The CDR3 loop spans 15 amino acids. Per germline, CDR1 SGHTS and CDR2 YDEGEE. The chain's CDR3 is CASSLRERGLYGYTF. In DNA, the CDR3 is TGTGCCAGCAGCTTGAGAGAAAGGGGGCTCTATGGCTACACCTTC.

The DNA of the CDR3 is TGTGCTAGTGGGCATGGGGCGGAAGAGACCCAGTACTTC. It encodes CASGHGAEETQYF. The rearrangement joins TRBV12-5 to TRBJ2-5; tentative D call: TRBD1 (5 bases). The ends were cut back, 6 bases at V and 3 bases at J, with 11 bases in the middle. Germline V gives CDR1 LGHNT, CDR2 FRNRAP. The CDR3 length is 13 residues.

The chain combines TRBV21-1 with TRBJ2-1; the table's D call TRBD1 went unverified against the DNA. TRBV21-1 counts as a pseudogene. This CDR3 spans 17 amino acids. CDR3 sequence (DNA): TGTGCCAGCAGCAATGGGGAAACAGGGAGTTTTTACCATGAGCAGTTCTTC. Translated: CASSNGETGSFYHEQFF.

V usage is TRBV29-1 and J usage is TRBJ1-4; perhaps TRBD1 as D (6 bases). CDR1 and CDR2 (germline): SQVTM, ANQGSEA. The CDR3 is 12 residues long. The V gene lost 6 bases and the J gene lost 8 bases, with 13 bases spanning the gap. The CDR3 DNA sequence: TGCAGCGTCAAAGGACAGTCCGAAAAACTGTTTTTT. Its protein is CSVKGQSEKLFF.

The gene calls are TRBV29-1 and TRBJ1-3; 7 nucleotides agree with TRBD1. The CDR3 spans 13 residues. Trimming took 4 bases from V and 3 from J; bases not matched to a gene: 3. Germline values: CDR1 SQVTM, CDR2 ANQGSEA. The CDR3: CSVAQGNGNTIYF. The CDR3 DNA follows: TGCAGCGTTGCACAGGGGAATGGAAACACCATATATTTT.

CDR3 bases: TGCAGCGTTGGGCCCCCCCCGTGGGGGGTTAACGGCTACACCTTC. Its translation: CSVGPPPWGVNGYTF. The chain joins TRBV29-1 to TRBJ1-2, with D maybe TRBD1 (5 bases). Between the trimmed V and J ends, which lost 4 bases and 8 bases, there was a span of 23 bases. CDR3 size: 15 residues. Per the germline V gene, CDR1 is SQVTM and CDR2 is ANQGSEA.

The V call is TRBV28, the J call TRBJ1-5; tentatively, D is TRBD1 (6 bases). V was clipped by 6 bases and J by 0 bases, with 36 bases between them. Germline loops: CDR1 MDHEN, CDR2 SYDVKM. The CDR3 has 23 amino acids. DNA for the CDR3: TGTGCCAGCAGCGGAGCAGTTTATGTATCAGGGACATCCGCCTGGGGTAGCAATCAGCCCCAGCATTTT. It is translated as CASSGAVYVSGTSAWGSNQPQHF.

This chain joins TRBV9 and TRBJ2-1; 8 nucleotides line up with TRBD1. Looked up from germline, CDR1 is SGDLS and CDR2 is YYNGEE. There are 14 residues in the CDR3. The J segment lost 5 bases and the V segment lost 7 bases, leaving 8 bases of the junction unmatched. The CDR3 coding sequence is TGTGCCAGCGGTCTCGGACAGGGAAACAATGAGCAGTTCTTC. This sequence encodes CASGLGQGNNEQFF.

The chain combines TRBV7-8 with TRBJ1-1; 7 bases line up with TRBD1. This CDR3 is 15 amino acids long. Germline loops: CDR1 SGHVS, CDR2 FQNEAQ. V dropped 5 bases and J dropped 5; count of bases not matched to a gene: 11. The CDR3 reads CASSPQGGAETEAFF. CDR3 DNA: TGTGCCAGCAGCCCTCAAGGGGGCGCGGAAACTGAAGCTTTCTTT.

CDR3 sequence reads: CASSLVPGGQETQYF. The CDR3 nucleotides read TGTGCCAGCAGCTTAGTTCCGGGGGGACAAGAGACCCAGTACTTC. The chain joins TRBV7-2 to TRBJ2-5, with 7 bases identical to TRBD2. The germline CDR1 and CDR2 sequences are SGHTA and FQGNSA. The CDR3 is made up of 15 amino acids. J was trimmed by 2 bases and V by 1 base; bases with no gene match: 4.

This clone was recorded once. The J gene is TRBJ1-1, the V gene TRBV10-3, with a possible D match to TRBD1 (6 bases). The V end was cut by 4 bases, the J end by 4 bases, with 10 bases between. CDR1 is ENHRY and CDR2 is SYGVKD in the germline V gene. The CDR3 has 13 amino acids. Here the CDR3 reads CAISGQVGTEAFF. The CDR3 DNA sequence: TGTGCCATCAGTGGACAGGTGGGCACTGAAGCTTTCTTT.

The genes are TRBV12-5 and TRBJ2-7; possible D gene TRBD1, 6 bases. The germline V and J ends were trimmed by 8 bases and 7 bases, with 12 bases remaining between them. The germline V gene has CDR1 LGHNT and CDR2 FRNRAP. This CDR3 comprises 11 residues. DNA for the CDR3: TGTGCTAGTTCCCAGGGGAGTGAGCAGTACTTC. Amino acid sequence: CASSQGSEQYF.